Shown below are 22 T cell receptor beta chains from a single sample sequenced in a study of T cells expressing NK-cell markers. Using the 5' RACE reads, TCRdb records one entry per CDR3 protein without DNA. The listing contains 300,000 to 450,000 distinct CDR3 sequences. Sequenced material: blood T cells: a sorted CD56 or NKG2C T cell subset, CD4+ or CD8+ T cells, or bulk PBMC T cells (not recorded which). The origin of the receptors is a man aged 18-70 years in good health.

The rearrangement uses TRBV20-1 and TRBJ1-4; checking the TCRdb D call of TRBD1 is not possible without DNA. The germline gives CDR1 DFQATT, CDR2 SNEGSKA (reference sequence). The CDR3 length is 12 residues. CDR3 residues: CSVSRGREKLFF.

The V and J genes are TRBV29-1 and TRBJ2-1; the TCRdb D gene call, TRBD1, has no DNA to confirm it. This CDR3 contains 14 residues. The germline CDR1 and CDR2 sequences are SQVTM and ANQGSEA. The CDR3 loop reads CSGTMRGPGNEQFF.

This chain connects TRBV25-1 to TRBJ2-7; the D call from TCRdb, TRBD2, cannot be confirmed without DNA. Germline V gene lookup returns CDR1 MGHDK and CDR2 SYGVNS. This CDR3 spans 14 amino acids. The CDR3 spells CASALGPSSYEQYF.

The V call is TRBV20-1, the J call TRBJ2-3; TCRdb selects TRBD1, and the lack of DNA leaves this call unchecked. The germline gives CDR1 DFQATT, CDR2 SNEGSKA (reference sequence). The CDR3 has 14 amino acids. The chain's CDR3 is CSAPRQGRTDTQYF.

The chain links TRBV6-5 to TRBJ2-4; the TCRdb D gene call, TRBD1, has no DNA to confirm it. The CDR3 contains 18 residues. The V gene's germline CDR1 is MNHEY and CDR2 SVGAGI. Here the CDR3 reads CASSYSSGTGSAKNIQYF.

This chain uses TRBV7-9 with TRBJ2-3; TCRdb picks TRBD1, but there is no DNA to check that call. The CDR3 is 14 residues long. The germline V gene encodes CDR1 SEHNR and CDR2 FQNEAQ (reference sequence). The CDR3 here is CAGNQGPTTDTQYF.

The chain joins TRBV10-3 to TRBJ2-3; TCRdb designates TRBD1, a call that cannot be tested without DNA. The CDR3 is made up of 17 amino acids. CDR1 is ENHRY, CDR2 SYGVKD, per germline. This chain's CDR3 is CAIYPSPGTEHTDTQYF.

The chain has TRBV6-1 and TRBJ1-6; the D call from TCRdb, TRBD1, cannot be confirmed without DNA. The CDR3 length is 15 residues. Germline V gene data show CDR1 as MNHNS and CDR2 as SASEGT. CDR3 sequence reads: CASSVVGGLNSPLHF.

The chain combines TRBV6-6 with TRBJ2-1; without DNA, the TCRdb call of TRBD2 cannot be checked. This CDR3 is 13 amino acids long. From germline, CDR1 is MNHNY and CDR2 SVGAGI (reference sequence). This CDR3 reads CATSSWVANEQFF.

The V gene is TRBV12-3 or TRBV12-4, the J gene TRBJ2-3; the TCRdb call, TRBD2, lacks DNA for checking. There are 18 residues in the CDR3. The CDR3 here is CASSLGPSLAGATDTQYF.

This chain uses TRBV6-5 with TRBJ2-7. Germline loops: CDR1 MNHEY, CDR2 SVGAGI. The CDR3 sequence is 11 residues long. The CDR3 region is CASSYSSREYF.

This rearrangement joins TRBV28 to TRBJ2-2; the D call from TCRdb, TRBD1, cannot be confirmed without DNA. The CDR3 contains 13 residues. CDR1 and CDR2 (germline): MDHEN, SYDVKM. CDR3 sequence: CASRSGFTGELFF.

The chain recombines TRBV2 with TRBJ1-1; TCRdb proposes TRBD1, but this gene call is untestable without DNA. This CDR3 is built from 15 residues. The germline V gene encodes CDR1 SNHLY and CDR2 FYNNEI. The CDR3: CASSDSGDGNTEAFF.

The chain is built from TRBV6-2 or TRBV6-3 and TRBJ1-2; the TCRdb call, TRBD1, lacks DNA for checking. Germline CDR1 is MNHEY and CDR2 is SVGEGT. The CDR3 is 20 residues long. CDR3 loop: CASSYSFYFRRGDRVDGYTF.

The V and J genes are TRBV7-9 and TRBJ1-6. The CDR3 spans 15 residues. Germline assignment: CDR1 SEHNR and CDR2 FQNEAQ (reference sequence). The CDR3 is CASSIRARANSPLHF.

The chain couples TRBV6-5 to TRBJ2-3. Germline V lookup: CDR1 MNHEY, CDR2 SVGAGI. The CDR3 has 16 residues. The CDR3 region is CASSLGMGNLGDTQYF.

CDR3: CSAFSGFLTDTQYF. V is TRBV29-1 and J is TRBJ2-3; the D gene TCRdb calls, TRBD2, cannot be checked with no DNA. Germline values: CDR1 SQVTM, CDR2 ANQGSEA. The CDR3 loop spans 14 amino acids.

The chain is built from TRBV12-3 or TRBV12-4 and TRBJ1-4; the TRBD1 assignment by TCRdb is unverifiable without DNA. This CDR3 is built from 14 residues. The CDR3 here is CASRPTGTNEKLFF.

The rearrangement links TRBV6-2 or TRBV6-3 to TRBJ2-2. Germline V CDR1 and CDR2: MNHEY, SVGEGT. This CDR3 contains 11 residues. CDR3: CASSDPRELFF.

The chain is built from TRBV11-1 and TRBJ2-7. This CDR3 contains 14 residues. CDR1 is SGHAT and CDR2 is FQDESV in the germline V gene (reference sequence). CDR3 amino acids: CASSLTRASDEQYF.

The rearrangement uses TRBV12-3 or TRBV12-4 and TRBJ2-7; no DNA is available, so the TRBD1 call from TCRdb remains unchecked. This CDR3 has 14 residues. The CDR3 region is CASSLGRRGGEQYF.

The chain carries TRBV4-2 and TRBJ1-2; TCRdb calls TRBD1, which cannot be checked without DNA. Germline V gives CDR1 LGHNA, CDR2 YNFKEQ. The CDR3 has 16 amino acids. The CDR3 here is CASSQEWSGVKGGYTF.